These T cell receptor beta chains were read from a single sample in a study of cytomegalovirus exposure and HLA in healthy donors. Some clones are missing from TCRdb's copy, which holds only in-frame ones; the method was immunoSEQ multiplex PCR. Of about 54,000 clones in the sample, roughly 84% were seen once. The sample taken for sequencing was PBMCs. Source of these receptors: a woman in her late teens or twenties in good health and CMV-seronegative. The CDR3 runs from the conserved cysteine through the conserved F or W.

v_gene,j_gene,CDR3aa
TRBV7-9,TRBJ2-3,CASSLGQGDTDTQYF
TRBV28,TRBJ2-7,CASSFGDREQYF
TRBV15,TRBJ2-3,CATSRDLSAGTDTQYF
TRBV28,TRBJ1-4,CASRLTGAREKLFF
TRBV28,TRBJ1-5,CASTTRTGGNQPQHF
TRBV4-2,TRBJ2-1,CASSQDSGLAGDNEQFF
TRBV6-6,TRBJ1-3,CASSSEGRNTIYF
TRBV5-6,TRBJ2-1,CASSFGRVSYNEQFF
TRBV6-4,TRBJ2-1,CASSGSGEDYEQFF
TRBV6-6,TRBJ1-1,CASSYRVNGGNTEAFF
TRBV18,TRBJ1-2,CASSPPIDGLGYTF
TRBV19,TRBJ2-7,CATQDTLLYEQYF
TRBV9,TRBJ1-1,CASSVEASRRRNTEAFF
TRBV5-6,TRBJ2-7,CASSLRAGKYF
TRBV5-1,TRBJ2-5,CASSLREGTQYF
TRBV2,TRBJ2-2,CASRTLAGTSAGGELFF
TRBV6-5,TRBJ2-7,CASSQQGYEQYF
TRBV30,TRBJ2-1,CAWSEGGSSYNEQFF
TRBV30,TRBJ1-5,CAWSRKQGWNQPQHF
TRBV15,TRBJ2-6,CATSRDTSSGANVLTF
TRBV28,TRBJ2-2,CASSKRLAGLNTGELFF
TRBV7-9,TRBJ1-2,CASSTKPAGGGYGYTF
TRBV21-1,TRBJ2-2,CASPPGLDTGELFF
TRBV29-1,TRBJ2-7,CSVGDRGGSNEQYF
TRBV27,TRBJ1-6,CASSSRGTGQNSPLHF
TRBV27,TRBJ2-7,CASSLSGQGGSYEQYF
TRBV27,TRBJ2-5,CASSPGWETQYF
TRBV7-8,TRBJ1-2,CASSWDRGANYGYTF
TRBV28,TRBJ2-5,CASSLMRGSGSGQETQYF
TRBV28,TRBJ1-5,CASSFLQGDQPQHF
TRBV5-1,TRBJ2-1,CASSSTSGYHNEQFF
TRBV5-1,TRBJ2-4,CASSLGWGVAKNIQYF
TRBV4-1,TRBJ1-2,CASSPGQGANYGYTF
TRBV18,TRBJ1-6,CASSRSSDRDNSPLHF
TRBV28,TRBJ1-2,CASRGGPYYGYTF